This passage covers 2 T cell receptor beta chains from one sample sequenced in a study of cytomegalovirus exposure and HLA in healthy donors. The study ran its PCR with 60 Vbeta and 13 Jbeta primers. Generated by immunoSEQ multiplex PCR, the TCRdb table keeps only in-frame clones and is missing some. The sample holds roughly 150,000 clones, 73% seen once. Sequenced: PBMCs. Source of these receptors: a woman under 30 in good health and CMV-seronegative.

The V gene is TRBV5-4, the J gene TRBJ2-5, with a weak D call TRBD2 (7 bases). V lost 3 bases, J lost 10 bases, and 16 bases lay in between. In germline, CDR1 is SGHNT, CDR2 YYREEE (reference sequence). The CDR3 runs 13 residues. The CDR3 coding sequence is TGTGCCAGCAGCTCCCGAGGGGGGGAGGTCCAGTACTTC. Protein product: CASSSRGGEVQYF. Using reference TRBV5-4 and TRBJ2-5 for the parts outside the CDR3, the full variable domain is ETGVTQSPTHLIKTRGQQVTLRCSSQSGHNTVSWYQQALGQGPQFIFQYYREEENGRGNFPPRFSGLQFPNYSSELNVNALELDDSALYLCASSSRGGEVQYFGPGTRLLVL.

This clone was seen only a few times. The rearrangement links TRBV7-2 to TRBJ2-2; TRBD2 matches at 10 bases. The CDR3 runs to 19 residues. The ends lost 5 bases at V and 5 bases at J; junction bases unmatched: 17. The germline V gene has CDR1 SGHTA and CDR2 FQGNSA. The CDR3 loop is CASSPRGSGRPRSTGELFF. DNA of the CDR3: TGTGCCAGCAGCCCCCGGGGTAGCGGGAGGCCCCGTTCTACCGGGGAGCTGTTTTTT. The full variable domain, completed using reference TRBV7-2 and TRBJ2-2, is GAGVSQSPSNKVTEKGKDVELRCDPISGHTALYWYRQSLGQGLEFLIYFQGNSAPDKSGLPSDRFSAERTGGSVSTLTIQRTQQEDSAVYLCASSPRGSGRPRSTGELFFGEGSRLTVL.